The 13 T cell receptor beta chains in this list originate from one sample, sequenced in a study of blood T cell repertoires in COVID-19. Produced via immunoSEQ multiplex PCR; TCRdb's table is partial and in-frame only. The profile shows over 200,000 clones, around 90% of them singletons. The material sequenced was peripheral blood. Receptors originate from a man in his 60s with COVID-19, enrolled during active disease.

V gene TRBV6-6 combines with J gene TRBJ1-3; D unclear. Trimming cost V 0 bases and J 5 bases, with 11 bases left between them. The CDR3 is made up of 15 amino acids. Germline V gene data show CDR1 as MNHNY and CDR2 as SVGAGI (reference sequence). CDR3 bases: TGTGCCAGCAGTTACTCCGGTGGTGAAAGAAACACCATATATTTT. Translated, it gives CASSYSGGERNTIYF.

This chain links TRBV12-2 with TRBJ2-3; TRBD2, the table's D call, lacks a check against the DNA. TRBV12-2 is listed as a pseudogene. CDR3 length: 18 amino acids. CDR3 DNA: TGTGCAAGTCGCCGCTCAGGACTAGCGGGAGCAGTGTGGGATACGCAGTATTTT. Amino acid sequence: CASRRSGLAGAVWDTQYF.

V gene TRBV18 combines with J gene TRBJ1-4; the D gene is possibly TRBD1 (5 bases). Trimming stripped 2 bases from V and 8 bases from J, with 12 bases between. Germline V lookup: CDR1 KGHSH, CDR2 LQKENI. The CDR3 consists of 14 residues. The CDR3 DNA reads TGTGCCAGCTCACCAGGGTCAGGGAACGAAAAACTGTTTTTT. It encodes CASSPGSGNEKLFF.

A few counts support this clone. This rearrangement joins TRBV3-1 (or the pseudogene TRBV3-2) to TRBJ1-2, with 9 bases identical to TRBD1. Germline assignment: CDR1 LGHDT and CDR2 YNNKEL (reference sequence). The CDR3 sequence is 14 residues long. The junction had 7 bases not matched to a gene; V was cut back by 6 bases and J by 5 bases. CDR3 sequence: CASRPTGGRYGYTF. The CDR3 nucleotides are TGTGCCAGCAGACCGACAGGGGGAAGGTATGGCTACACCTTC.

V is TRBV27 and J is TRBJ2-5, with D possibly TRBD1 on 6 matching bases. Germline V lookup: CDR1 MNHEY, CDR2 SMNVEV (reference sequence). Trimming left V 5 bases short and J 2 bases short, with 15 bases between. The CDR3 length is 15 residues. CDR3 sequence (DNA): TGTGCCAGCAGTCCAGGGGCTACACCTCAAGAGACCCAGTACTTC. It translates to CASSPGATPQETQYF.

The genes are TRBV6-5 and TRBJ2-7; D possibly corresponds to TRBD2 (7 bases). This CDR3 is built from 13 residues. Deletions cut 6 bases from V and 6 bases from J, with 15 bases between. The germline V gene has CDR1 MNHEY and CDR2 SVGAGI. CDR3 residues: CASRLRGGPEQYF. CDR3 nucleotides: TGTGCCAGCAGGTTGAGGGGGGGCCCCGAGCAGTACTTC.

V and J are TRBV7-9 and TRBJ1-4; 8 bases fit TRBD1. This CDR3 comprises 15 residues. J lost 6 bases, V lost 2 bases, and 5 bases had no gene match. The V gene's germline CDR1 is SEHNR and CDR2 FQNEAQ (reference sequence). This chain's CDR3 is CASSLLGQADEKLFF. The CDR3 nucleotides are TGTGCCAGCAGCTTATTGGGACAGGCCGATGAAAAACTGTTTTTT.

This chain links TRBV7-2 with TRBJ2-3; 11 positions match TRBD2. The CDR3 consists of 16 residues. Germline values: CDR1 SGHTA, CDR2 FQGNSA. V trimming: 1 base; J trimming: 6 bases; junction bases outside the gene matches: 6. For the CDR3, the DNA is TGTGCCAGCAGCTTAGTAGGACTAGCGGGCCGGGATACGCAGTATTTT. Translated, it gives CASSLVGLAGRDTQYF.

CDR3 nucleotides: TGTGCCAGTAGCCATCCCCACCAGATCGGGACAGGGGTCTATGGCTACACCTTC. Translated, it gives CASSHPHQIGTGVYGYTF. The rearrangement joins TRBV19 to TRBJ1-2; 10 positions match TRBD1. The V and J ends lost 6 bases and 4 bases, in that order; junction bases with no gene match: 17. The CDR3 is made up of 18 amino acids. Germline V CDR1 and CDR2: LNHDA, SQIVND (reference sequence).

CDR3 sequence reads: CSVVANYGYTF. The CDR3 DNA sequence: TGCAGCGTAGTAGCTAACTATGGCTACACCTTC. The rearrangement joins TRBV29-1 to TRBJ1-2; D gene ambiguous. The CDR3 totals 11 residues. The germline V gene has CDR1 SQVTM and CDR2 ANQGSEA. The V end was cut by 6 bases, the J end by 0 bases, with 5 bases between. Combining the CDR3 with reference TRBV29-1 and TRBJ1-2 gives the whole variable domain SAVISQKPSRDICQRGTSLTIQCQVDSQVTMMFWYRQQPGQSLTLIATANQGSEATYESGFVIDKFPISRPNLTFSTLTVSNMSPEDSSIYLCSVVANYGYTFGSGTRLTVV.

CDR3 protein: CASSGTGNEKLFF. In DNA form, the CDR3 reads TGTGCCAGCAGCGGGACAGGGAACGAAAAACTGTTTTTT. This chain links TRBV2 with TRBJ1-4; 9 nucleotides match TRBD1. In germline, CDR1 is SNHLY, CDR2 FYNNEI. Trimming removed 6 bases from V and 8 bases from J; junction bases left unmatched: 4. The CDR3 covers 13 residues.

V and J are TRBV30 and TRBJ2-1, with unresolved D. This CDR3 spans 12 amino acids. Trimming removed 2 bases from V and 7 bases from J, with 9 bases in between. Per the germline V gene, CDR1 is GTSNPN and CDR2 is SVGIG (reference sequence). This CDR3 is CAWSRLVNEQFF. In DNA form, the CDR3 reads TGTGCCTGGAGTAGGCTAGTTAATGAGCAGTTCTTC.

A few counts support this clone. This chain uses TRBV6-5 with TRBJ2-2, with 7 bases that match TRBD1. CDR3 length: 15 amino acids. The V gene's germline CDR1 is MNHEY and CDR2 SVGAGI. Germline trimming cut 6 bases from V and 5 bases from J; bases unmatched to any gene: 9. The CDR3 DNA reads as TGTGCCAGCAGGCAAGAGGGGGCAACGACCGGGGAGCTGTTTTTT. As protein: CASRQEGATTGELFF.